The present T cell receptor beta chain was sequenced within a study of shared clonotypes between healthy human individuals (dated by TCRdb to between 2020 and 2021). General notes on the study: A couple of women and a few men aged 18 to 49 years were included in the cohort. For each donor, CD4 naive and CD4 memory were each given three plates, CD8 naive was given two plates, and CD8 memory was given one plate. To estimate repertoire size and how much clonotype sharing occurs between individuals, the study deeply sequenced the blood TCR repertoires of roughly 5 healthy adults. To increase sequencing depth and limit assay-specific biases, different laboratories used diverse techniques to prepare libraries and sequence TCR repertoires. Between about 0.94 and 8.9 billion PBMCs per donor were obtained by leukapheresis.

TCR CDR3 regions were amplified from genomic DNA by multiplex PCR using the deep immunoSEQ assay. Extracted genomic DNA from each cell subset was distributed evenly across all wells of several immunoSEQ 96-well plates, and each plate was treated as a replicate. Each replicate PCR for sorted subsets received about 220 ng genomic DNA, equal to roughly 33,000 T cell genomes. Purified libraries were quantified with a Qubit 3.0 fluorometer, sized on a Bioanalyzer 2100, and re-quantified with the KAPA Library Quantification kit. Each immunoSEQ 96-well plate was sequenced on its own single-read 150-cycle Illumina NextSeq 550 flow cell. The authors' pipeline ran thus. Because the immunoSEQ output held only junctional sequences and lacked quality scores, the filtering could not match the filtering applied to full-length reads. To assign V/J genes and CDR3, sequences were annotated against IMGT germline references using PyIR, a Python wrapper for IgBLAST v1.9. Reads were filtered out if the reads had weak V/J assignments (E-value above 1e-6), no CDR3, stop codons, out-of-frame junctions, or ambiguous translated residues. V3J clonotypes were defined as sequences sharing the same inferred V gene, J gene, and CDR3 amino acid sequence. To compute the percentage overlap between repertoires, the number of shared unique clonotypes was divided by the size of the smaller repertoire. RTK rarefaction, the Chao1 estimator, and Recon v2.1 estimates of unobserved clonotypes were used to assess repertoire richness. Generation probabilities were computed with OLGA for all TCRbeta clonotypes obtained by the gDNA method from a handful of donors. TCRdb took over this immuneACCESS table, retaining in-frame rearrangements with V and J assigned. Such tables are incomplete; in checked studies, under half of the missing clones stem from an unresolved V gene, and the remainder is unexplained. V and J calls and clone size are as listed in that table; D and trimming were resolved from the DNA. Across this sample there are around 79,000 clones, with roughly two thirds seen only once. Together, the top ten hold about 51% of the sample.

Including the terminal cysteine and phenylalanine, the CDR3 comprises 16 residues. Just CDR3 DNA is preserved here, 48 bases in frame from base 1. CDR1 and CDR2 are drawn from the germline V gene: SGHAT, FQNNGV. Clipping removes 5 bases from V and 3 bases from J, with 10 as the unmatched junction base count. Here is what the overall study found, with its caveats: Sampling was limited to blood, and TCR repertoires in tissue likely differ from TCR repertoires in blood. Because the study included only a small number of donors, the genetic and exposure-history diversity represented was limited. Larger estimated clonotype richness was generally found for naive subsets than for memory subsets. Based on pairwise subsampling, the degree of clonotype sharing among donors was expected to be affected by sequencing depth. Even with the large sequencing depth, rarefaction of the sorted-subset datasets indicated that sequencing was incomplete. Across four donors, approximately 5% of naive CD4, roughly 3.5% of naive CD8, about 2.3% of memory CD4, and around 0.4% of memory CD8 clonotypes were shared. Compared with non-shared clonotypes, the clonotypes found in all four sorted-subset donors had higher generation probabilities.

With respect to this clone: Its specific antigen is unknown. No base-level quality is on record; no much larger clone is a single base apart.

The donors were healthy, HIV-negative adults with no recently reported acute infections or vaccinations. Every donor was a Caucasian adult residing in Nashville, Tennessee, USA. CD8 memory samples combined magnetically selected CD45RO+ cells with CCR7-negative CD45RA+ effector memory (TemRA) cells. After blood collection by leukapheresis, PBMCs were isolated using Ficoll-Histopaque density gradient centrifugation and then cryopreserved in the vapor phase of liquid nitrogen. Analytical flow cytometry was used to check the purity and quantity of each magnetically sorted T cell population. Genomic DNA was isolated from every sorted fraction and measured by UV absorbance on a Nanodrop 2000c.

The sequence is built from TRBV11-2 and TRBJ1-3; 7 junctional bases match TRBD1. The sequenced sample consisted of memory CD8+ T cells sorted from blood. This specimen's cell subset or site label, interpreted: CD45RO+ cells pooled with CCR7-negative TemRA cells. The TCR comes from a man in his thirties or forties in good health. CDR3 sequence: CASSTTPGQFGNTIYF. Here is the DNA: TGTGCCAGCAGCACAACCCCGGGACAGTTTGGAAACACCATATATTTT.